This TCR beta chain was profiled in a study of T cells in women clearing cervical HPV infection (dated by TCRdb to 2017 to 2018). Concerning the study at large: Cases were 20 to 25 women with histologically confirmed HPV16-related CIN3 or worse, including a couple of invasive cancers. Controls were 25 to 30 women whose single incident HPV16 infection cleared within 12 months without precancer or cancer developing. Blood from cases was collected at the visit at which the lesion was first identified, whereas blood from controls was collected once infection was no longer detected. Among cases, blood sampling occurred a median of about 150 days after lesion detection, with an interquartile range of 90 to 200 days. Since only a few of the women had HLA typing available, the possibility that HLA type was acting as a confounder could not be ruled out. This exploratory proof-of-principle case-control study, nested within the Guanacaste HPV Natural History Study in Costa Rica, compared TCR repertoires among women with different cervical HPV16 outcomes. Cases and controls were matched on year of sample collection and on age within five years. Cases had a median age of almost 35 years compared with 38 for controls, and baseline characteristics showed no significant differences between the groups. The parent cohort enrolled 10,000 or so women aged 18 or older in Guanacaste, Costa Rica, during about 1992 to 1995 and followed them for seven to eight years. Five blinded duplicates per group were added as quality controls, so that about 60 samples were obtained: around 50 participants and about 10 replicates.

Every participant had a single incident cervical HPV16 infection, and prevalent HPV16 infections were excluded. Cervical HPV DNA was detected by MY09/MY11 PCR and genotyped by dot-blot hybridization. Around 15 mL of heparinized blood were centrifuged, and the buffy coat was split into aliquots, frozen at -30 degrees C, and then kept at -80 degrees C. Genomic DNA was extracted from buffy coat specimens using QIAGEN kits. The CDR3, cysteine through phenylalanine, is 18 amino acids long. The DNA has 45 bases, all within the CDR3, and is read from base 1. V is cut back by 7 bases and J by 3 bases, with 17 bases in the junction unmatched. The germline V gene (reference sequence) specifies LNHDA as CDR1 and SQIVND as CDR2. Concerning this clone itself: The antigen this receptor binds is unknown. The observed sequence ends 3 residues before the CDR3 terminus, with the missing tail filled in from the germline J gene.

The immunoSEQ assay used multiplex PCR to amplify TCR beta CDR3 regions from an average of approximately 1,100 ng of genomic DNA per sample. The assay corrected primer bias using a complete synthetic TCR repertoire to establish an amplification baseline. The amplicons were sequenced on the Illumina platform. The published analysis was carried out like this. Sequences were error-corrected by clustering with frequency ratios and a modified nearest-neighbor algorithm, then analyzed in the immunoSEQ Analyzer with IMGT gene definitions. At each rarefaction depth, TCR richness and evenness were averaged across 20 rarefaction repeats, and any sample with fewer sequences than the depth was left out. Wilcoxon rank sum tests with FDR correction were used to compare relative abundances of V, D and J genes between the groups. For the blinded duplicates, the intraclass correlation was 95% to 96% for TCR richness and averaged around 76% across roughly 65 gene segments. The immuneACCESS repertoire file appears here via TCRdb, limited to in-frame rearrangements. These files lack a portion of the clones; in checked studies, under half of the deficit traces to unresolved V genes, and the cause of the others is not known. That table is the source of V, J and clone size, and D and trimming were worked out from the DNA. For this sample, the table gives about 19,000 clones. The ten largest clones add up to 5% of the sample.

Results and caveats for the whole study, not just this receptor: Because T-cell numbers per sample were unknown, differences in richness could reflect varying T-cell content rather than repertoire biology. TRBV6-7 relative abundance was lower in cases than in controls (around 0.11% versus 0.16%; Bonferroni P = 0.0008). CIN3+ cases had significantly higher TCR repertoire richness than controls across sequencing depths, but evenness did not differ between the groups. The cross-sectional design could not show whether the associations came before the infection or were a result of it, and neither effector/memory subsets nor HPV-specific T cells were isolated. Random forest classifiers that combined richness and V gene abundances separated cases from controls with an estimated AUC of approximately 0.79.

The chain is assembled from TRBV19 and TRBJ2-2; 7 nucleotides in the junction match TRBD2. Sequenced sample: blood buffy coat. This sequence was found in a woman aged 18 to 75 with a cervical HPV16 infection that either progressed to CIN3+ or cleared (not recorded which). The CDR3 corresponds to CASNSSGNRAAYTGELFF. The sequenced part of the CDR3 DNA is TGTGCCAGTAACTCTAGCGGAAACCGAGCTGCTTACACCGGGGAG.